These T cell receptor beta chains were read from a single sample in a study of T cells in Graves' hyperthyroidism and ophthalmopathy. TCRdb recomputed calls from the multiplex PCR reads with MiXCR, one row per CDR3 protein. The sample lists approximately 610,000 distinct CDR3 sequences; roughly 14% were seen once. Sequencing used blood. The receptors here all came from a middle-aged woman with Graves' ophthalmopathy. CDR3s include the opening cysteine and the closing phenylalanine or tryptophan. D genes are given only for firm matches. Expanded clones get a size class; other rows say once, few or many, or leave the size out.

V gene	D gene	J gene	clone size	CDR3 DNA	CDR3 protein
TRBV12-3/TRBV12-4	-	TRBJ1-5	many	TGTGCCAGCAGTTTGAGGACGAATCAGCCCCAGCATTTT	CASSLRTNQPQHF
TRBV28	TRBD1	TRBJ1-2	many	TGTGCCAGCAGGGACAGGGTTCATGGCTACACCTTC	CASRDRVHGYTF
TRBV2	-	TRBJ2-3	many	TGTGCCAGCAGCCCATCTAGGGGGGATACGCAGTATTTT	CASSPSRGDTQYF
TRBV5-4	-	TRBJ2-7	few	TGTGCCAGCAGCTTGGACCGAATATACGAGCAGTACTTC	CASSLDRIYEQYF
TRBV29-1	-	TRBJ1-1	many	TGCAGCGTTGCCCGGGGGCCCACTGAAGCTTTCTTT	CSVARGPTEAFF
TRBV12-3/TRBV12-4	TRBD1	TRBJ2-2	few	TGTGCCAGCAGTACGGAGGATTACAGGGGCGAGAACACCGGGGAGCTGTTTTTT	CASSTEDYRGENTGELFF
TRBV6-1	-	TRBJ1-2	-	TGTGCCAGCAGCGCGTCAGGACTTGCTAACTATGGCTACACCTTC	CASSASGLANYGYTF
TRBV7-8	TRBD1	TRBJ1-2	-	TGTGCCAGCAGCTTGAACCGGGACAGCCTCGATTATGGCTACACCTTC	CASSLNRDSLDYGYTF
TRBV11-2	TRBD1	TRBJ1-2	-	TGTGCCAGCAGTGAAGTCTTCGGGACAGGGGGTGGGCGTGGCTACACCTTC	CASSEVFGTGGGRGYTF
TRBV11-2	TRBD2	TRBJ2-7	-	TGTGCCAGCAGCCCTCGACTAAGCGGGAGGTCCTACGAGCAGTACTTC	CASSPRLSGRSYEQYF